This is a list of T cell receptor beta chains from one sample in a study of shared clonotypes between healthy human individuals. Profiled with immunoSEQ multiplex PCR; TCRdb holds only in-frame clones, not every one. The table has about 470,000 clones, around 79% seen once. The sample taken for sequencing was PBMCs. The receptor source for this set is a woman aged 35 to 49 in good health. Some clones in this sample may be carry-over from other donors' samples. CDR3s include the opening cysteine and the closing phenylalanine or tryptophan. Fields, in order: J gene, V gene, D gene, clone size, CDR3 DNA, CDR3 protein. A D gene is named only where the DNA matches it firmly. Size tells how often a clone was seen (once, few, many) or the class of an expanded clone, and some rows leave it out.

TRBJ2-7	TRBV2	TRBD1	-	TGTGCCAGCACTCCCGGGACAGGGGACTACGAGCAGTACTTC	CASTPGTGDYEQYF
TRBJ1-4	TRBV19	-	-	TGTGCCAGTAGTCCCAACAGGGATACTGAAAAACTGTTTTTT	CASSPNRDTEKLFF
TRBJ2-1	TRBV30	TRBD2	-	TGTGCCTGGATCGGGACTAGCACCTACAATGAGCAGTTCTTC	CAWIGTSTYNEQFF
TRBJ1-2	TRBV14	TRBD1	-	TGTGCCAGCAGCCAAGCCGGGACAGGAGTCCCCTATGGCTACACCTTC	CASSQAGTGVPYGYTF
TRBJ2-7	TRBV19	-	many	TGTGCCAGTAGTATAGATTCTTCAGCTCGCTACGAGCAGTACTTC	CASSIDSSARYEQYF
TRBJ2-1	TRBV5-1	TRBD2	-	TGCGCCAGCAGCGTGACTAGCGCCACGAACTACAATGAGCAGTTCTTC	CASSVTSATNYNEQFF
TRBJ1-2	TRBV18	TRBD1	once	TGTGCCAGCTCTCCTGACAGGGCCTCTAACTATGGCTACACCTTC	CASSPDRASNYGYTF
TRBJ2-7	TRBV20-1	-	few	TGCAGTGCTAGAGTAACCTACGAGCAGTACTTC	CSARVTYEQYF
TRBJ2-7	TRBV18	TRBD2	-	TGTGCCAGCTCACCAGTTCGCACTAGCGGCTACGAGCAGTACTTC	CASSPVRTSGYEQYF
TRBJ2-2	TRBV5-6	-	-	TGTGCCAGCAGCCCGGCCGGACCCGGGGAGCTGTTTTTT	CASSPAGPGELFF
TRBJ1-2	TRBV5-1	-	-	TGCGCCAGCAGCTTCCGGGACTCAAGGGGTGGCTACACCTTC	CASSFRDSRGGYTF
TRBJ2-4	TRBV27	TRBD1	-	TGTGCCAGCAGTTTATCCGTAGAAACAGGGGGACGCAACATTCAGTACTTC	CASSLSVETGGRNIQYF
TRBJ1-1	TRBV2	-	-	TGTGCCAGCTGCATCGGACAGAACACTGAAGCTTTCTTT	CASCIGQNTEAFF
TRBJ2-5	TRBV30	TRBD1	-	TGTGCCTGGAGGGGGACAGGGAGATTAGAGACCCAGTACTTC	CAWRGTGRLETQYF
TRBJ1-5	TRBV7-2	-	-	TGTGCCAGCAGCCTAGGGACCTCCGAGGGCAGGGCCCAGCATTTT	CASSLGTSEGRAQHF
TRBJ2-7	TRBV7-8	TRBD2	few	TGTGCCAGCAGCTTAAGGGCAGCCACTAGCGGAGAGGATGAGCAGTACTTC	CASSLRAATSGEDEQYF
TRBJ2-3	TRBV2	-	-	TGTGCCAGCAGTGGGCAGATTGATACGCAGTATTTT	CASSGQIDTQYF
TRBJ2-1	TRBV6-1	-	-	TGTGCCAGCAGTGAACTCCCCGGGGGTAGGATCGATGAGCAGTTCTTC	CASSELPGGRIDEQFF
TRBJ1-5	TRBV9	TRBD1	-	TGTGCCAGCAGCGTCGGACAGGGTGGTCAGCCCCAGCATTTT	CASSVGQGGQPQHF
TRBJ2-7	TRBV11-2	-	-	TGTGCCAGCAGCTTAACGGGGGTCTACGAGCAGTACTTC	CASSLTGVYEQYF
TRBJ1-1	TRBV29-1	TRBD1	-	TGCAGCGTTGGGGACAGGAACACTGAAGCTTTCTTT	CSVGDRNTEAFF
TRBJ1-5	TRBV7-2	-	-	TGTGCCAGCAGCCCCCAGGCCTGGCAGCCCCAGCATTTT	CASSPQAWQPQHF
TRBJ2-7	TRBV27	-	-	TGTGCCAGCAGTTTATCCGGGCCGCTTAACGAGCAGTACTTC	CASSLSGPLNEQYF
TRBJ2-7	TRBV5-6	TRBD1	-	TGTGCCAGCAGCTTGGGTCGCAGGGGGCCCCTCGAGCAGTACTTC	CASSLGRRGPLEQYF
TRBJ2-2	TRBV11-2	-	-	TGTGCCAGCAGCCGTCGGGACACATGGAACACCGGGGAGCTGTTTTTT	CASSRRDTWNTGELFF
TRBJ2-1	TRBV6-4	TRBD2	-	TGTGCCAGCAGTGACTCGATAGCGGGAGGGCCGAGTGAGCAGTTCTTC	CASSDSIAGGPSEQFF
TRBJ2-1	TRBV27	-	-	TGTGCCAACCCCCTCCGGGCGGGCTATGCAGGCAATGAGCAGTTCTTC	CANPLRAGYAGNEQFF
TRBJ1-5	TRBV9	-	-	TGTGCCAGCAGCGTAGCAGGGCAGGGCAATCAGCCCCAGCATTTT	CASSVAGQGNQPQHF
TRBJ2-7	TRBV28	TRBD2	-	TGTGCCAGCAGTACCCCCGGGACTAGACCGTACTTC	CASSTPGTRPYF
TRBJ1-5	TRBV2	TRBD1	-	TGTGCCAGCAGTGAAATTGGGACAGCTCAGCCCCAGCATTTT	CASSEIGTAQPQHF
TRBJ1-3	TRBV4-1	-	few	TGCGCCAGCAGCCAACCCCGGGTGCGCGGAAACACCATATATTTT	CASSQPRVRGNTIYF
TRBJ1-1	TRBV5-1	-	-	TGCGCCAGCAGCTTGGACCCGGGAAGGACTGAAGCTTTCTTT	CASSLDPGRTEAFF
TRBJ2-1	TRBV13	TRBD2	-	TGTGCCAGCAGCTTACTATTGGGCGGGACTAGCGAGAGTAATGAGCAGTTCTTC	CASSLLLGGTSESNEQFF
TRBJ2-1	TRBV7-3	-	-	TGTGCCAGCAGCTTAACCGCCACAGACAATGAGCAGTTCTTC	CASSLTATDNEQFF
TRBJ1-2	TRBV6-5	-	-	TGTGCCAGCAGTTCAAGGGGGGGGCACTTCTATGGCTACACCTTC	CASSSRGGHFYGYTF
TRBJ2-2	TRBV2	-	-	TGTGCCAGCAGTGGGGCCCGACAGATCACCGGGGAGCTGTTTTTT	CASSGARQITGELFF
TRBJ2-7	TRBV11-2	TRBD2	-	TGTGCCAGCAGCCCACTAGCGGGATCCTCCTACGAGCAGTACTTC	CASSPLAGSSYEQYF
TRBJ2-6	TRBV5-1	TRBD1	-	TGCGCCAGCAGCTCGCAGACAGGGGCAAACGTCCTGACTTTC	CASSSQTGANVLTF
TRBJ1-5	TRBV29-1	TRBD1	-	TGCAGCGTTGTTCAGATCGGACGGACAGGGTTTATTCCGCCCCAGCATTTT	CSVVQIGRTGFIPPQHF
TRBJ1-2	TRBV18	-	once	TGTGCCAGCTCCCCACGGACACGACCTAACTATGGCTACACCTTC	CASSPRTRPNYGYTF
TRBJ2-2	TRBV9	-	few	TGTGCCAGCAGCCTGACGAACACCGGGGAGCTGTTTTTT	CASSLTNTGELFF
TRBJ2-2	TRBV2	-	once	TGTGCCAGCAGTGCCGACACCACCGGGGAGCTGTTTTTT	CASSADTTGELFF